The 15 T cell receptor beta chains below come from one sample, sequenced in a study of T cell clonality in common variable immunodeficiency. Generated by immunoSEQ multiplex PCR, the TCRdb table keeps only in-frame clones and is missing some. In total the sample includes tens of thousands of clones, none of them seen once. The source material was peripheral blood mononuclear cells. These receptors originate from a person aged 18 to 70 in good health.

A few counts support this clone. The part of the CDR3 DNA that was read is TGCAGTGCGGCCGACAGCTACGAG. This gives the protein CSAADSYE. The whole CDR3 sequence reads CSAADSYEQYF. V and J are TRBV20-1 and TRBJ2-7, with D perhaps matching TRBD1 (5 bases). The read is 3 residues too short to cover the CDR3 end, so that end is filled in from the germline J gene. The CDR3 has 11 amino acids. The ends were cut back, 6 bases at V and 3 bases at J, with 9 bases in the middle. Germline lookup yields CDR1 DFQATT and CDR2 SNEGSKA (reference sequence).

This clone has a handful of counts. The read ends 3 residues before the CDR3 terminus; that terminus is restored from the germline J gene. This sequence joins TRBV18 and TRBJ1-3; TRBD1 aligns across 7 bases. There are 18 residues in the CDR3. The V segment lost 3 bases and the J segment 0 bases; nucleotides outside the gene matches: 11. The germline gives CDR1 KGHSH, CDR2 LQKENI. The CDR3 loop is CASSPPRQGTYSGNTIYF. The CDR3 bases that were read are TGTGCCAGCTCACCCCCAAGACAGGGCACCTACTCTGGAAACACC.

Ten or more counts support this clone. One end of the junction is discordant with germline, which a read error may explain. From the germline J gene comes the end of the CDR3, since the read stops 3 residues before it. The V call is TRBV18, the J call TRBJ2-5, with unresolved D. This CDR3 spans 15 amino acids. Germline values: CDR1 KGHSH, CDR2 LQKENI. The CDR3 sequence: CASSPRIAVGETQYF. CDR3 DNA (partial): TGTGCCAGTTCACCACGGATTGCGGTCGGAGAGACC.

Only a few counts were recorded for this clone. The read ends 3 residues before the CDR3 terminus; that terminus is restored from the germline J gene. The chain is built from TRBV7-9 and TRBJ2-7; possible D gene TRBD2, 5 bases. Germline V lookup: CDR1 SEHNR, CDR2 FQNEAQ (reference sequence). V was trimmed by 5 bases and J by 2 bases, leaving 7 bases between them. CDR3 length equals 12 residues. CDR3 DNA (partial): TGTGCCAGCAGCCCCGGGGCCTACGAG. It yields the protein CASSPGAYE. The CDR3 in full is CASSPGAYEQYF.

This clone was seen repeatedly, ten times or more. The read ends 3 residues before the CDR3 terminus; that terminus is restored from the germline J gene. The V and J genes are TRBV10-1 and TRBJ2-1; 11 positions agree with TRBD2. The germline CDR1 and CDR2 sequences are WNHNN and SYGVQD (reference sequence). The V and J ends lost 8 bases and 1 base, in that order; junction bases with no gene match: 1. The CDR3 sequence is 14 residues long. The covered CDR3 bases are TGCGCCAGCGGGACTAGCGGTTCCTACAATGAG. Its protein is CASGTSGSYNE. The entire CDR3 reads CASGTSGSYNEQFF.

This clone was observed at least ten times. The read ends 3 residues before the CDR3 terminus; that terminus is restored from the germline J gene. The chain links TRBV7-9 to TRBJ1-2, with D hard to call. CDR3 size: 14 residues. Germline V gene sequence: CDR1 SEHNR, CDR2 FQNEAQ (reference sequence). Between the trimmed V and J ends, which lost 1 base and 6 bases, there was a span of 12 bases. The DNA read from the CDR3 is TGTGCCAGCAGCTTAGGCACGACCGGGGATGGC. Residues: CASSLGTTGDG. In full, the CDR3 is CASSLGTTGDGYTF.

This clone appeared many times. The CDR3 end lies 3 residues beyond the end of the read and is filled in from the germline J gene. The genes are TRBV29-1 and TRBJ2-3, with a possible D match to TRBD2 (6 bases). The CDR3 sequence is 14 residues long. Germline V lookup: CDR1 SQVTM, CDR2 ANQGSEA. The V end lost 8 bases, the J end lost 4 bases, and 19 bases lay between the germline ends. This CDR3 reads CSLTGLQGSDTQYF. CDR3 bases read: TGCAGCTTAACGGGACTCCAAGGATCAGATACG.

This clone occurred many times. The CDR3 extends 3 residues past the end of the read, so its final part is completed from the germline J gene. The J gene is TRBJ2-1, the V gene TRBV20-1; TRBD1 matches at 7 bases. With 5 bases clipped from V and 4 bases from J, the junction kept 11 bases outside the gene matches. The V gene's germline CDR1 is DFQATT and CDR2 SNEGSKA (reference sequence). The CDR3 is made up of 15 amino acids. CDR3 bases read: TGCAGTGCTCAGGAAGGGACAGCAAATTACAATGAG. It codes for CSAQEGTANYNE. In full, the CDR3 is CSAQEGTANYNEQFF.

This clone was recorded many times. The CDR3 extends 3 residues past the end of the read, so its final part is completed from the germline J gene. The rearrangement links TRBV7-9 to TRBJ2-7; TRBD2 matches 8 bases. J gave up 4 bases and V 5 bases, and 10 bases lay outside the gene matches. The CDR3 contains 15 residues. CDR1 is SEHNR and CDR2 is FQNEAQ in the germline V gene (reference sequence). This CDR3 is CASSPRAGAHYEQYF. CDR3 DNA, as far as it was read: TGTGCCAGCAGCCCAAGAGCGGGAGCACATTACGAG.

The table lists this clone with many counts. The read gets to within 3 residues of the CDR3 end, and the germline J gene fills in the rest. The chain employs TRBV2 and TRBJ1-1; perhaps TRBD1 as D (5 bases). The germline V gene encodes CDR1 SNHLY and CDR2 FYNNEI. The germline V and J ends were trimmed by 6 bases and 5 bases, with 13 bases remaining between them. This CDR3 comprises 13 residues. CDR3 sequence reads: CASRFTGFTEAFF. CDR3 DNA, as far as it was read: TGTGCCAGCAGATTTACAGGATTTACTGAA.

As concerns this clone: The read terminates 3 residues ahead of where the CDR3 ends, so the germline J gene completes it. J is TRBJ1-6 and V is TRBV19; 8 nucleotides align to TRBD1. The CDR3 sequence is 14 residues long. Germline V gives CDR1 LNHDA, CDR2 SQIVND (reference sequence). Trimming at V came to 5 bases and at J to 10 bases, leaving 7 bases not matched to a gene. The sequenced part of the CDR3 DNA is TGTGCCAGTAGTGGACAGGGAGGGGAATCACCC. The encoded protein is CASSGQGGESP. The full CDR3 sequence reads CASSGQGGESPLHF.

This clone was seen ten or more times. The CDR3 end lies 3 residues beyond the end of the read and is filled in from the germline J gene. The chain links TRBV7-9 to TRBJ1-1, with D uncertain. The CDR3 spans 14 residues. The germline V and J ends were trimmed by 5 bases and 4 bases, with 14 bases remaining between them. The germline V gene has CDR1 SEHNR and CDR2 FQNEAQ (reference sequence). The CDR3 bases that were read are TGTGCCAGCAGCCTCGGGGTAGAAACCACTGAA. Encoded protein: CASSLGVETTE. The full CDR3 reads CASSLGVETTEAFF.

This clone was seen a few times. The CDR3 goes on 3 residues after the read ends, and that part is filled in from the germline J gene. The V call is TRBV18, the J call TRBJ2-5; maybe TRBD2 (5 bases). The CDR3 totals 15 residues. The germline V gene has CDR1 KGHSH and CDR2 LQKENI. Deletions cut 2 bases from V and 4 bases from J, with 14 bases between. CDR3 DNA (partial): TGTGCCAGCTCACCATATCAGGTTGAGGGAGAGACC. Amino acid sequence: CASSPYQVEGET. The CDR3 reads in full as CASSPYQVEGETQYF.

This clone was detected a few times. Sequencing ends 3 residues short of the CDR3 end; the germline J gene provides the rest. This chain joins TRBV19 and TRBJ2-5; 12 bases match TRBD2. Germline loops: CDR1 LNHDA, CDR2 SQIVND (reference sequence). The CDR3 consists of 15 residues. The V gene end was trimmed by 7 bases and the J gene end by 5 bases; junction bases not matched to a gene: 8. CDR3: CASTTTSGSGETQYF. CDR3 bases read: TGTGCCAGTACTACGACTAGCGGGAGTGGGGAGACC.

Many counts were recorded for this clone. CDR3 residues: CASSSRTGGSYEQYF. The sequenced CDR3 bases are TGTGCCAGCAGCTCCCGGACAGGTGGATCCTACGAG. The V gene is TRBV5-8, the J gene TRBJ2-7; TRBD1 agrees at 7 bases. With the read ending 3 residues before the CDR3 end, the germline J gene is used to fill in that end. CDR1 is SGHTS, CDR2 YDEGEE, per germline. J lost 1 base, V lost 3 bases, and 7 bases had no gene match. This CDR3 is built from 15 residues.